The 5 T cell receptor beta chains in this list originate from one sample, sequenced in a study of cytomegalovirus exposure and HLA in healthy donors. The primer mix had 60 Vbeta and 13 Jbeta primers. Profiling relied on immunoSEQ multiplex PCR, and the TCRdb table lists in-frame clones only, not all of them. The sample has roughly 81,000 clones, about 80% seen once; the top ten hold more than 2%. Sequencing was performed on PBMCs. These receptor sequences come from a man under 40 in good health and CMV-seronegative.

In this sample, this clone turned up a few times. This rearrangement joins TRBV4-3 to TRBJ1-1; no definite D call. The CDR3 length is 15 residues. V lost 1 base, J lost 1 base, and 10 bases lay in between. CDR1 and CDR2 from the germline V gene are LGHNA and YSLEER. The CDR3 protein is CASSQVWGGNTEAFF. Written as DNA, the CDR3 is TGCGCCAGCAGCCAAGTCTGGGGAGGGAACACTGAAGCTTTCTTT.

The CDR3 coding sequence is TGTGCCAGCAGTTCTGGACAGGTCTATGGCTACACCTTC. This translates into CASSSGQVYGYTF. This chain joins TRBV27 and TRBJ1-2; TRBD1 matches 7 bases. CDR1 is MNHEY and CDR2 is SMNVEV in the germline V gene (reference sequence). This CDR3 comprises 13 residues. After removal of 4 bases from V and 4 bases from J, the junction contained 3 bases not matched to a gene.

The rearrangement links TRBV25-1 to TRBJ2-4; 9 bases align to TRBD1. This CDR3 comprises 13 residues. Germline assignment: CDR1 MGHDK and CDR2 SYGVNS. V lost 3 bases to trimming and J lost 13 bases; unmatched junction nucleotides: 7. CDR3 residues: CASSERDRASQYF. The CDR3 DNA reads TGTGCCAGCAGTGAGAGGGACAGGGCTTCCCAGTACTTC.

This chain uses TRBV27 with TRBJ1-5, with D possibly matching TRBD1 (5 bases). CDR1 and CDR2 (germline): MNHEY, SMNVEV (reference sequence). V dropped 3 bases and J dropped 0 bases, with 18 bases sitting between them. This CDR3 spans 18 amino acids. CDR3 in DNA: TGTGCCAGCAGTTTGGGGCTCCCAGGGCGGCTTAGCAATCAGCCCCAGCATTTT. Translating it yields CASSLGLPGRLSNQPQHF.

V is TRBV13 and J is TRBJ2-1; 7 bases fit TRBD2. Trimming removed 3 bases from V and 3 bases from J; junction bases left unmatched: 2. This CDR3 contains 14 residues. In germline, CDR1 is PRHDT, CDR2 FYEKMQ (reference sequence). DNA of the CDR3: TGTGCCAGCAGCTTCGGGACTAACTACAATGAGCAGTTCTTC. Translating gives CASSFGTNYNEQFF.